This T cell receptor beta chain was sequenced during a study of blood T cell repertoires in COVID-19. The method was immunoSEQ multiplex PCR; TCRdb's version includes in-frame clones alone and lacks a portion of them. In the table there are 150,000 to 250,000 clones, 65% to 85% of which are singletons. CDR3 length: 16 amino acids. V shed 4 bases and J shed 4 bases, with 20 bases lying between them. CDR1 SEHNR and CDR2 FQNEAQ come from the germline V gene (reference sequence). This study enrolled people aged about 18 to 100 from about 26 US geographic areas. This chain joins TRBV7-9 and TRBJ2-7, with D perhaps TRBD2 (5 bases). The receptor was derived from a man aged 40-49 years who had recovered from COVID-19. The material sequenced was PBMCs or T cells enriched from blood (not recorded which). CDR3 amino acids: CASSSSSGLVSYEQYF. The CDR3 nucleotides read TGTGCCAGCAGCTCCTCATCCGGACTGGTGAGTTACGAGCAGTACTTC.